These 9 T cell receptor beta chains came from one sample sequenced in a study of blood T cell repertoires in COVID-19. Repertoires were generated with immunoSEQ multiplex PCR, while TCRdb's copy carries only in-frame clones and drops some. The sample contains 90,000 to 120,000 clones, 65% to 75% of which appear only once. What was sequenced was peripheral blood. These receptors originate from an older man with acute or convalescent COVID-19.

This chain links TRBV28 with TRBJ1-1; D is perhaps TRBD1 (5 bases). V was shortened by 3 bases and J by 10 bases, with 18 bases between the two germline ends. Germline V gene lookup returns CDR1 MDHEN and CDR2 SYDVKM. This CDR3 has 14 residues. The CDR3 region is CASSFRGYVGRAFF. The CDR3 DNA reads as TGTGCCAGCAGTTTTAGGGGATACGTCGGGCGAGCTTTCTTT.

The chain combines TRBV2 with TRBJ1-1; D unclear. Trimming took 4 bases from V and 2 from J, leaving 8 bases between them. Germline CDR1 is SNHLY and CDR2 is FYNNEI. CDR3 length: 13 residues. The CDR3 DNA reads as TGTGCCAGCAGTGTTCAGTTTAACACTGAAGCTTTCTTT. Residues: CASSVQFNTEAFF.

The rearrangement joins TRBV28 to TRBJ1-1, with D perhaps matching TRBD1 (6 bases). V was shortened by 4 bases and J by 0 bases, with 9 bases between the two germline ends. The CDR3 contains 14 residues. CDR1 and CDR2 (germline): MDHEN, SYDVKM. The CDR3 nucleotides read TGTGCCAGCAGTTGGGGACAAATGAACACTGAAGCTTTCTTT. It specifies CASSWGQMNTEAFF.

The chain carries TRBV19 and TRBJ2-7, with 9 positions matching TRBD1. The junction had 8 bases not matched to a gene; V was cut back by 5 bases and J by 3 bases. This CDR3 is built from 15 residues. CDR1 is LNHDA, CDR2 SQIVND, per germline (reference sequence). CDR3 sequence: CASSGRDRESYEQYF. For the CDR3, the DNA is TGTGCCAGTAGTGGTCGGGACAGGGAGAGCTACGAGCAGTACTTC.

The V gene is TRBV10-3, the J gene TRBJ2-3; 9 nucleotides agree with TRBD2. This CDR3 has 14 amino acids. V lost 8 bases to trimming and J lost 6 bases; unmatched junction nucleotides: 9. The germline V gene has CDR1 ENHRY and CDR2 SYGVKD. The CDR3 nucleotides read TGTGCCATCGCCGTAGCGGGAGACGGGGATACGCAGTATTTT. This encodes CAIAVAGDGDTQYF.

The chain's CDR3 is CASSMLDTLRPGYTF. CDR3 nucleotide sequence: TGTGCCAGTAGTATGTTAGACACCCTACGACCTGGCTACACCTTC. The chain combines TRBV19 with TRBJ1-2; D not certain. The CDR3 has 15 amino acids. Trimming cost V 3 bases and J 7 bases, with 18 bases left between them. Germline V CDR1 and CDR2: LNHDA, SQIVND (reference sequence). Looking up the rest from reference TRBV19 and TRBJ1-2 gives the full variable domain: DGGITQSPKYLFRKEGQNVTLSCEQNLNHDAMYWYRQDPGQGLRLIYYSQIVNDFQKGDIAEGYSVSREKKESFPLTVTSAQKNPTAFYLCASSMLDTLRPGYTFGSGTRLTVV.

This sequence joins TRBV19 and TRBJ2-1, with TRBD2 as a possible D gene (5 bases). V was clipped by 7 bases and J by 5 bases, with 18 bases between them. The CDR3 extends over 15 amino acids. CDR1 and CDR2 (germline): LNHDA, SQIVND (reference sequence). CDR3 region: CASKSGVRWDNEQFF. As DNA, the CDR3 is TGTGCCAGTAAGAGCGGCGTCCGTTGGGACAATGAGCAGTTCTTC.

DNA of the CDR3: TGTGCCAGCAGATTAACGAGCTCCTATAATTCACCCCTCCACTTT. Translated, it gives CASRLTSSYNSPLHF. The J gene is TRBJ1-6, the V gene TRBV28; no definite D call. This CDR3 is 15 amino acids long. Deletions cut 6 bases from V and 0 bases from J, with 9 bases between. Per the germline V gene, CDR1 is MDHEN and CDR2 is SYDVKM.

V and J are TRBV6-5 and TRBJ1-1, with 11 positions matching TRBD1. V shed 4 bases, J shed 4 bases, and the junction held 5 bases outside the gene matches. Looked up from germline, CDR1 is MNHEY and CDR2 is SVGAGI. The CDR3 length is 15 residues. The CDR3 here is CASSSGTGGGTEAFF. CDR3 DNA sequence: TGTGCCAGCAGTTCTGGGACAGGGGGTGGCACTGAAGCTTTCTTT.